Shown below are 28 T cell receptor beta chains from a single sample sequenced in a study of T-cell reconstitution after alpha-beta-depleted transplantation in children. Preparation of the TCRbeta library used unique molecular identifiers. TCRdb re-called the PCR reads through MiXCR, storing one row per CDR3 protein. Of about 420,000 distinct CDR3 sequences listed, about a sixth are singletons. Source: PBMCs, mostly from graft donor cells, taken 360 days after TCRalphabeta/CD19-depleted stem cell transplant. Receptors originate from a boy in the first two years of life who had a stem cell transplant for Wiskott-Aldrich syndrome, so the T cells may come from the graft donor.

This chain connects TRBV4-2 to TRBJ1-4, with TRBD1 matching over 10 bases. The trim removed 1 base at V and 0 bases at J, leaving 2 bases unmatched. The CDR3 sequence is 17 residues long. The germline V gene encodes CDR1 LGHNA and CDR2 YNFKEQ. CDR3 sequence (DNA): TGTGCCAGCAGCCAAGGGGACAGGGGTTCAACTAATGAAAAACTGTTTTTT. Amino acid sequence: CASSQGDRGSTNEKLFF.

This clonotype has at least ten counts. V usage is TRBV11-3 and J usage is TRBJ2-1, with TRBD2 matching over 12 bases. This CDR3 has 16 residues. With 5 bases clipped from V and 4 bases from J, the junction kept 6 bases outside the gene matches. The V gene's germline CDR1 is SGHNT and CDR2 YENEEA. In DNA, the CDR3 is TGTGCCAGCAGCCAACAAGGACTAGCGGGATACAATGAGCAGTTCTTC. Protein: CASSQQGLAGYNEQFF.

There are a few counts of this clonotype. The CDR3 DNA sequence: TGTGCCAGCAGTCGTCCCTTCCTCCCAGGGGGACTTAGTTACGAGCAGTACTTC. This translates into CASSRPFLPGGLSYEQYF. The chain has TRBV6-2 or TRBV6-3 and TRBJ2-7, with D maybe TRBD1 (7 bases). CDR3 size: 18 residues. Deletions cut 5 bases from V and 4 bases from J, with 27 bases between. The V gene's germline CDR1 is MNHEY and CDR2 SVGEGT.

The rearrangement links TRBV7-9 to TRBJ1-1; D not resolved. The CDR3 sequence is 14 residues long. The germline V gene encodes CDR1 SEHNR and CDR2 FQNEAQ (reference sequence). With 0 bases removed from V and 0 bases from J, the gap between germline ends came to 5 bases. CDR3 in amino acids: CASSLASVNTEAFF. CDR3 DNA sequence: TGTGCCAGCAGCTTAGCCTCGGTGAACACTGAAGCTTTCTTT.

CDR3 sequence reads: CASSPLRGNTIYF. CDR3 in DNA: TGTGCCAGCAGCCCCCTGAGGGGAAACACCATATATTTT. This chain links TRBV7-9 with TRBJ1-3; D not resolved. Germline V lookup: CDR1 SEHNR, CDR2 FQNEAQ (reference sequence). This CDR3 has 13 residues. Trimming pared 5 bases from V and 4 bases from J, leaving 9 bases between. The whole variable domain, remainder taken from reference TRBV7-9 and TRBJ1-3, is DTGVSQNPRHKITKRGQNVTFRCDPISEHNRLYWYRQTLGQGPEFLTYFQNEAQLEKSRLLSDRFSAERPKGSFSTLEIQRTEQGDSAMYLCASSPLRGNTIYFGEGSWLTVV.

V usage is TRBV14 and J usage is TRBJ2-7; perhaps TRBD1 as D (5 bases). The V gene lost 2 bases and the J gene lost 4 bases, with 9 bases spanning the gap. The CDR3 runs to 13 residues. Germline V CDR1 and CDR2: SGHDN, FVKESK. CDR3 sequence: CASSQHRRYEQYF. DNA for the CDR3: TGTGCCAGCAGCCAACACAGGCGTTACGAGCAGTACTTC.

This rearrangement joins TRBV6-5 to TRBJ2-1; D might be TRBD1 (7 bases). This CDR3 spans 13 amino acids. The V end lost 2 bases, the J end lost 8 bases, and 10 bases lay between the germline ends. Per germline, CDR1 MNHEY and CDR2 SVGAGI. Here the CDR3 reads CASSYDREDEQFF. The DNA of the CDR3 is TGTGCCAGCAGTTACGACAGGGAGGATGAGCAGTTCTTC.

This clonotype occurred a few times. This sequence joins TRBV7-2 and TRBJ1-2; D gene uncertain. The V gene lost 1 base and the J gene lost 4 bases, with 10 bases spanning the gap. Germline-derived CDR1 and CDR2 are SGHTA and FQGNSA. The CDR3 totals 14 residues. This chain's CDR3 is CASSLDPGVYGYTF. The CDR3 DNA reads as TGTGCCAGCAGCTTAGACCCCGGAGTCTATGGCTACACCTTC.

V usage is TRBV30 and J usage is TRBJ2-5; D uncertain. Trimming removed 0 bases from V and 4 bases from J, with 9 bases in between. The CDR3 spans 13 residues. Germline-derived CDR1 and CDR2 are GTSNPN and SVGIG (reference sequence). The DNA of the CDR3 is TGTGCCTGGAGTGTTTTGCGCTCAGAGACCCAGTACTTC. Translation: CAWSVLRSETQYF.

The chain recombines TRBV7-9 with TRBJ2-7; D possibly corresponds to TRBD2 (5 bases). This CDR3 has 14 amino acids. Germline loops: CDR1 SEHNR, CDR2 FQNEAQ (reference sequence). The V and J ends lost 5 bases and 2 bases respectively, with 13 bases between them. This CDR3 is CASSPLRAPYEQYF. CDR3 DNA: TGTGCCAGCAGCCCACTGAGGGCCCCCTACGAGCAGTACTTC.

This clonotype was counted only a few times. The CDR3 DNA is TGCGCCAGCAGCCGTTACAGGGAAAGTCTCTACGAGCAGTACTTC. Translated: CASSRYRESLYEQYF. V is TRBV5-1 and J is TRBJ2-7, with D tentatively TRBD1 (6 bases). The V gene's germline CDR1 is SGHRS and CDR2 YFSETQ. V gave up 4 bases and J gave up 3 bases, with 17 bases separating them. This CDR3 is 15 amino acids long.

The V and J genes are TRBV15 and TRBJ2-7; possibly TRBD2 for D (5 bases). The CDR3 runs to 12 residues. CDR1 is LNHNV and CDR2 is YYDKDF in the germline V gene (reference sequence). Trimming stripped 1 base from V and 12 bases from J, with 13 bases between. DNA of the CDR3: TGTGCCACCAGCAGAGTGGGGAGTACTATGTACTTC. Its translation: CATSRVGSTMYF.

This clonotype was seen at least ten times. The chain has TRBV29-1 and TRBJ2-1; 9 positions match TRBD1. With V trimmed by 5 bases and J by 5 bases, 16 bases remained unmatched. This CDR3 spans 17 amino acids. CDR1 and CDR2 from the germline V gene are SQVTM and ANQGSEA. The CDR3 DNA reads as TGCAGCGTTCTCCACAGGGGGCGAAAGAATTACGACAATGAGCAGTTCTTC. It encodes CSVLHRGRKNYDNEQFF.

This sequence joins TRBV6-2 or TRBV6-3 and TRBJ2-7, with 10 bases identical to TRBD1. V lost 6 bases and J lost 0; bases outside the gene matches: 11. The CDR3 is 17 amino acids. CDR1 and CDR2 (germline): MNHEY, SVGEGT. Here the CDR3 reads CASSHPSRTGGSYEQYF. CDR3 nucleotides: TGTGCCAGCAGCCATCCCTCCAGGACAGGGGGCTCCTACGAGCAGTACTTC.

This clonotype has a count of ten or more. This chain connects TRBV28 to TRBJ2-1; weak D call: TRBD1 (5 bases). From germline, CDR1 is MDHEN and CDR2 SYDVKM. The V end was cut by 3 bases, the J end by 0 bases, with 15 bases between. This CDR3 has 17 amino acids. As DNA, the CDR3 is TGTGCCAGCAGTTTCCACCTCAGACAGATCTCCTACAATGAGCAGTTCTTC. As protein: CASSFHLRQISYNEQFF. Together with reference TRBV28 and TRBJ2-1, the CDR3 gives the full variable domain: DVKVTQSSRYLVKRTGEKVFLECVQDMDHENMFWYRQDPGLGLRLIYFSYDVKMKEKGDIPEGYSVSREKKERFSLILESASTNQTSMYLCASSFHLRQISYNEQFFGPGTRLTVL.

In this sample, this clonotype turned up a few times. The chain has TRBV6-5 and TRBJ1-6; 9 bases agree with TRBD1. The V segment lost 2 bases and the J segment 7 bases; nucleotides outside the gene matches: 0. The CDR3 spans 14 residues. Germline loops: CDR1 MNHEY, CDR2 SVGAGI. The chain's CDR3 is CASSYGTGNSPLHF. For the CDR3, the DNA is TGTGCCAGCAGTTACGGGACAGGGAATTCACCCCTCCACTTT.

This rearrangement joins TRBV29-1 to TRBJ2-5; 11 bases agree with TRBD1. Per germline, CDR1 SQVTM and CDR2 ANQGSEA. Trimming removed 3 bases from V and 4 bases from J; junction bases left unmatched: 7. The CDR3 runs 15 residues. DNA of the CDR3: TGCAGCGTTGACACCGGACAGGGGGCGGCAGAGACCCAGTACTTC. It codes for CSVDTGQGAAETQYF. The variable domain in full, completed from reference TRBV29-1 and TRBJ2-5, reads SAVISQKPSRDICQRGTSLTIQCQVDSQVTMMFWYRQQPGQSLTLIATANQGSEATYESGFVIDKFPISRPNLTFSTLTVSNMSPEDSSIYLCSVDTGQGAAETQYFGPGTRLLVL.

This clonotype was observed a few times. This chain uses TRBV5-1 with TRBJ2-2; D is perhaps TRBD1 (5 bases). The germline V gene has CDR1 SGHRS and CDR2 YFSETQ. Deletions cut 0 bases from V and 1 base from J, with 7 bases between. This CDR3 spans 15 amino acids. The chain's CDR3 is CASSLVGVNTGELFF. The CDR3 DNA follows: TGCGCCAGCAGCTTGGTAGGGGTGAACACCGGGGAGCTGTTTTTT.

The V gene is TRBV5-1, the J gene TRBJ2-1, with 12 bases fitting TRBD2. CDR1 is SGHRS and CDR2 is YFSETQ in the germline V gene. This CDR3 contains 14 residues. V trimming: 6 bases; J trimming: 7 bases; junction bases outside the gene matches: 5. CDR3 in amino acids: CASMVTSGSNEQFF. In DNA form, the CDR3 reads TGCGCCAGCATGGTGACTAGCGGGAGTAATGAGCAGTTCTTC.

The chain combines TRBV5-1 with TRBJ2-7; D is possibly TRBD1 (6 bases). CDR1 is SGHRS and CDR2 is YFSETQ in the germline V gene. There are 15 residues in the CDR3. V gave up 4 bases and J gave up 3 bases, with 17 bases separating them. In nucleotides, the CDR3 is TGCGCCAGCAGCAAAACAGGGAAAAGGCTCTACGAGCAGTACTTC. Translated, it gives CASSKTGKRLYEQYF.

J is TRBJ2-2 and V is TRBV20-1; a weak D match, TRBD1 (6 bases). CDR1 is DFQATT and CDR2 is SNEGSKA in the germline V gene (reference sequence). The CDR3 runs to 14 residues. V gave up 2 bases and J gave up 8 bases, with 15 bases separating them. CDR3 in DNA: TGCAGTGCTAGACCTCAGGGGCTCGGGGGGGAGCTGTTTTTT. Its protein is CSARPQGLGGELFF.

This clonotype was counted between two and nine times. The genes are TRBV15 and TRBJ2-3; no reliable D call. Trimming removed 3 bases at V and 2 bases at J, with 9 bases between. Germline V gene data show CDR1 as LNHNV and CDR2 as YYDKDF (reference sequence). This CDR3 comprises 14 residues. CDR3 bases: TGTGCCACCAGCAGTGGACCGTACACAGATACGCAGTATTTT. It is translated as CATSSGPYTDTQYF.

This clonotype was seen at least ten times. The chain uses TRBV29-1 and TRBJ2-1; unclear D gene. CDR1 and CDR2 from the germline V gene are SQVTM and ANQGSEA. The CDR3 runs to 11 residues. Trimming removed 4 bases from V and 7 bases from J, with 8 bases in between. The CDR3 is CSVATWNEQFF. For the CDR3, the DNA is TGCAGCGTTGCGACTTGGAATGAGCAGTTCTTC.

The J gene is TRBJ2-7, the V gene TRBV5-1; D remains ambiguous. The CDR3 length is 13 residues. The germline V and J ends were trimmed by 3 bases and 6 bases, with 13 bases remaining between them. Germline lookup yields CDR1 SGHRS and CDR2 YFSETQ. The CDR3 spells CASSSAGSGEQYF. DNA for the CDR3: TGCGCCAGCAGCTCGGCAGGCTCCGGCGAGCAGTACTTC.

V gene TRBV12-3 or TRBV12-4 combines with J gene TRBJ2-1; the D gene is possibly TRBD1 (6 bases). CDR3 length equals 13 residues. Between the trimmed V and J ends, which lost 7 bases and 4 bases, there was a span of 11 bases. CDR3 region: CASTQGQYNEQFF. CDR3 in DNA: TGTGCCAGCACCCAGGGACAATACAATGAGCAGTTCTTC.

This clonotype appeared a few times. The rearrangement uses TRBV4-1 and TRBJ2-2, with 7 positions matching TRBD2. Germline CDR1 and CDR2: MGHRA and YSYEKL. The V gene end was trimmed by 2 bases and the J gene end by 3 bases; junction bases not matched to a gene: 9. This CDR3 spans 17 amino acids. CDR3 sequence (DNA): TGCGCCAGCAGCCAATCCCGGAGGACTAGATACACCGGGGAGCTGTTTTTT. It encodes CASSQSRRTRYTGELFF.

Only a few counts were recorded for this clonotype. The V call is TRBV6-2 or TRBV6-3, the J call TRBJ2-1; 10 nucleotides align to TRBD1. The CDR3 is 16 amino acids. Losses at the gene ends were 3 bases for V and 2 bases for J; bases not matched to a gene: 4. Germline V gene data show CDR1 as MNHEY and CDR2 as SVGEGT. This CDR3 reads CASSYWGTGAYNEQFF. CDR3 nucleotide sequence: TGTGCCAGCAGTTATTGGGGGACAGGGGCCTACAATGAGCAGTTCTTC.

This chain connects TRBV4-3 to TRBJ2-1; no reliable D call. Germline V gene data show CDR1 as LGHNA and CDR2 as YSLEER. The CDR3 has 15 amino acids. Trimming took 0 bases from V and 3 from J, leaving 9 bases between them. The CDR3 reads CASSQDWRLYNEQFF. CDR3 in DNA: TGCGCCAGCAGCCAAGATTGGAGACTCTACAATGAGCAGTTCTTC.